The 16 T cell receptor beta chains below were found in one sample sequenced in a study of T-cell memory formation after mild COVID-19. Each CDR3 protein gets one entry after TCRdb re-called the 5' RACE reads with MiXCR. Of over 500,000 distinct CDR3 sequences listed, 15% to 20% are singletons. The specimen sequenced was PBMCs or a T cell subset sorted from them (not recorded which). The origin of the receptors is an adult woman who had mild COVID-19 (a few samples of this study predate the infection). Cell type and time point are not known.

The chain has TRBV4-3 and TRBJ2-1; 9 positions agree with TRBD2. The CDR3 extends over 13 amino acids. V shed 0 bases, J shed 13 bases, and the junction held 4 bases outside the gene matches. Germline loops: CDR1 LGHNA, CDR2 YSLEER. CDR3 region: CASSQEGAGGQFF. In DNA form, the CDR3 reads TGCGCCAGCAGCCAAGAGGGAGCGGGAGGTCAGTTCTTC.

This clonotype was recorded at least ten times. The rearrangement uses TRBV7-2 and TRBJ1-1; D not resolved. The CDR3 length is 16 residues. Looked up from germline, CDR1 is SGHTA and CDR2 is FQGNSA. V dropped 2 bases and J dropped 9 bases, with 22 bases sitting between them. The CDR3 sequence: CASSLRFNSGQLKAFF. For the CDR3, the DNA is TGTGCCAGCAGCTTAAGGTTCAACAGTGGGCAGCTAAAAGCTTTCTTT.

The chain carries TRBV27 and TRBJ2-3; 8 bases agree with TRBD2. V shed 4 bases and J 7 bases; nucleotides not matched to a gene: 19. CDR1 and CDR2 (germline): MNHEY, SMNVEV (reference sequence). CDR3 length equals 18 residues. CDR3 bases: TGTGCCAGCAGTTCCCGCACAGAGGTCGGCGGGGGGCTAAATACGCAGTATTTT. Encoded protein: CASSSRTEVGGGLNTQYF.

In this sample, this clonotype turned up a few times. The chain joins TRBV4-1 to TRBJ2-5; TRBD2 might be the D (5 bases). Trimming removed 0 bases at V and 4 bases at J, with 9 bases between. The CDR3 is 14 residues long. The germline CDR1 and CDR2 sequences are MGHRA and YSYEKL. The CDR3 loop is CASSQDGVSETQYF. The CDR3 nucleotides read TGCGCCAGCAGCCAAGACGGGGTCTCAGAGACCCAGTACTTC.

The genes are TRBV4-1 and TRBJ2-6; 11 bases align to TRBD2. This CDR3 spans 20 amino acids. Trimming removed 2 bases from V and 0 bases from J; junction bases left unmatched: 9. Germline V lookup: CDR1 MGHRA, CDR2 YSYEKL. The CDR3 spells CASSQLSTSGDPSGANVLTF. The DNA of the CDR3 is TGCGCCAGCAGCCAACTGTCGACTAGCGGGGACCCCTCTGGGGCCAACGTCCTGACTTTC.

The V and J genes are TRBV15 and TRBJ2-7; a possible D gene is TRBD2 (6 bases). Germline CDR1 is LNHNV and CDR2 is YYDKDF (reference sequence). V lost 4 bases, J lost 2 bases, and 15 bases lay in between. This CDR3 comprises 15 residues. CDR3 DNA: TGTGCCACCAGCACTCCGGGACTTCTAGCCTACGAGCAGTACTTC. Amino acid sequence: CATSTPGLLAYEQYF. The whole variable domain, filled in from reference TRBV15 and TRBJ2-7, reads DAMVIQNPRYQVTQFGKPVTLSCSQTLNHNVMYWYQQKSSQAPKLLFHYYDKDFNNEADTPDNFQSRRPNTSFCFLDIRSPGLGDTAMYLCATSTPGLLAYEQYFGPGTRLTVT.

In its sample, this clonotype was seen many times. CDR3 loop: CASSPMTGSNVLTF. The CDR3 bases are TGTGCCAGCAGCCCCATGACCGGATCCAACGTCCTGACTTTC. This chain uses TRBV9 with TRBJ2-6; D gene ambiguous. The CDR3 is 14 amino acids. Germline V gene sequence: CDR1 SGDLS, CDR2 YYNGEE. The V gene lost 4 bases and the J gene lost 8 bases, with 13 bases spanning the gap.

This clonotype has only a few counts. The J gene is TRBJ2-5, the V gene TRBV5-1, with D possibly being TRBD1 or TRBD2 (7 bases each). The CDR3 consists of 15 residues. CDR1 and CDR2 from the germline V gene are SGHRS and YFSETQ. Trimming removed 4 bases at V and 3 bases at J, with 16 bases between. The CDR3: CASSDPTGTKETQYF. The CDR3, as DNA: TGCGCCAGCAGCGATCCGACAGGGACTAAAGAGACCCAGTACTTC.

In its sample, this clonotype was seen a few times. The CDR3, as DNA: TGTGCCAGCAGCGTGACAGGGGTCGATGAGCAGTTCTTC. Translated, it gives CASSVTGVDEQFF. The chain carries TRBV7-9 and TRBJ2-1, with TRBD1 identical over 8 bases. The CDR3 contains 13 residues. Trimming removed 5 bases from V and 8 bases from J; junction bases left unmatched: 5. CDR1 and CDR2 (germline): SEHNR, FQNEAQ (reference sequence).

This clonotype was observed a handful of times. The V and J genes are TRBV5-4 and TRBJ2-7; possibly TRBD1 or TRBD2 for D (5 bases each). V was pared by 4 bases and J by 3 bases, with 23 bases between. Germline V gives CDR1 SGHNT, CDR2 YYREEE (reference sequence). CDR3 length equals 17 residues. The CDR3 region has the DNA TGTGCCAGCAGCCTGGGCCCCTCGAGGGGAGTAAACTACGAGCAGTACTTC. This translates into CASSLGPSRGVNYEQYF.

This clonotype has a count of ten or more. The chain couples TRBV7-6 to TRBJ1-1; a weak D match, TRBD1 (5 bases). Deletions cut 1 base from V and 2 bases from J, with 8 bases between. Germline V gene data show CDR1 as SGHVS and CDR2 as FNYEAQ. The length of the CDR3 is 14 residues. For the CDR3, the DNA is TGTGCCAGCAGCTTAGGGGGGAGCAACACTGAAGCTTTCTTT. This translates into CASSLGGSNTEAFF.

In DNA form, the CDR3 reads TGCGCCAGCAGCCATGGACTAGCGGTGTACCAAGAGACCCAGTACTTC. Amino acid sequence: CASSHGLAVYQETQYF. The chain links TRBV4-1 to TRBJ2-5, with 10 bases aligning to TRBD2. The CDR3 is made up of 16 amino acids. Trimming at V came to 3 bases and at J to 0 bases, leaving 4 bases not matched to a gene. The V gene's germline CDR1 is MGHRA and CDR2 YSYEKL.

This clonotype was picked up a small number of times. The rearrangement links TRBV7-8 to TRBJ1-1, with D possibly being TRBD1 (6 bases). V was pared by 6 bases and J by 6 bases, with 14 bases between. CDR3 length equals 13 residues. CDR1 and CDR2 from the germline V gene are SGHVS and FQNEAQ. The CDR3 DNA sequence: TGTGCCAGCAGTTATCAGGGGCAGGCTGAAGCTTTCTTT. It encodes CASSYQGQAEAFF.

This clonotype came up a few times. The CDR3 DNA sequence: TGCGCCAGCAGCCAAGAGCCTAGGCCGGGCCTTTACGCTTTCTTT. It translates to CASSQEPRPGLYAFF. The rearrangement joins TRBV4-3 to TRBJ1-1; unclear D gene. V was cut by 0 bases and J by 11 bases, with 19 bases left in between. The germline CDR1 and CDR2 sequences are LGHNA and YSLEER. This CDR3 spans 15 amino acids.

The chain employs TRBV4-1 and TRBJ2-1; 12 nucleotides align to TRBD1. The CDR3 totals 16 residues. Germline V gene data show CDR1 as MGHRA and CDR2 as YSYEKL. The junction had 3 bases not matched to a gene; V was cut back by 1 base and J by 5 bases. CDR3 amino acids: CASSQGGTGGNNEQFF. CDR3 coding DNA: TGCGCCAGCAGCCAAGGCGGGACAGGGGGCAACAATGAGCAGTTCTTC.

This clonotype has a handful of counts. J is TRBJ2-7 and V is TRBV18; 9 bases agree with TRBD1. V was pared by 4 bases and J by 3 bases, with 7 bases of the junction left unmatched. The CDR3 has 15 amino acids. The germline V gene encodes CDR1 KGHSH and CDR2 LQKENI. CDR3 DNA: TGTGCCAGCTCACAACCTGACAGGGGGATCTACGAGCAGTACTTC. It is translated as CASSQPDRGIYEQYF.